These 11 T cell receptor beta chains originate from one sample sequenced in a study of blood T cell repertoires in COVID-19. Clones were sequenced by immunoSEQ multiplex PCR, and TCRdb holds only the in-frame ones, with some missing. Among 35,000 to 45,000 clones listed, roughly 84% were seen once. The sample was peripheral blood. The receptor set was obtained from a man in his 70s with active COVID-19.

The rearrangement joins TRBV7-9 to TRBJ2-2; 13 nucleotides agree with TRBD2. Germline assignment: CDR1 SEHNR and CDR2 FQNEAQ (reference sequence). The ends lost 5 bases at V and 0 bases at J; junction bases unmatched: 9. The CDR3 is 19 residues long. The CDR3 DNA follows: TGTGCCAGCAGCCTGCGGACTAGCGGGAGAATCGCGAACACCGGGGAGCTGTTTTTT. Translation: CASSLRTSGRIANTGELFF. Looking up the rest from reference TRBV7-9 and TRBJ2-2 gives the full variable domain: DTGVSQNPRHKITKRGQNVTFRCDPISEHNRLYWYRQTLGQGPEFLTYFQNEAQLEKSRLLSDRFSAERPKGSFSTLEIQRTEQGDSAMYLCASSLRTSGRIANTGELFFGEGSRLTVL.

This chain joins TRBV6-5 and TRBJ1-5; possibly TRBD1 for D (5 bases). The germline V and J ends were trimmed by 7 bases and 7 bases, with 17 bases remaining between them. The V gene's germline CDR1 is MNHEY and CDR2 SVGAGI. The length of the CDR3 is 14 residues. The CDR3 region is CASNPVREGQPQHF. The CDR3 nucleotides read TGTGCCAGCAATCCGGTCAGGGAGGGACAGCCCCAGCATTTT.

This CDR3 reads CASSVPWGLPITLSGNTIYF. CDR3 DNA sequence: TGTGCCAGCAGCGTACCCTGGGGACTCCCTATCACACTCTCTGGAAACACCATATATTTT. This chain connects TRBV9 to TRBJ1-3, with D tentatively TRBD1 (5 bases). The CDR3 is 20 residues long. Germline CDR1 SGDLS, CDR2 YYNGEE. Trimming stripped 1 base from V and 0 bases from J, with 23 bases between.

The genes are TRBV12-3 or TRBV12-4 and TRBJ2-7; 9 bases map to TRBD1. Trimming took 7 bases from V and 3 from J; bases not matched to a gene: 4. This CDR3 comprises 13 residues. In DNA, the CDR3 is TGTGCCAGCACCGGGACAGGGCGCTACGAGCAGTACTTC. It encodes CASTGTGRYEQYF.

The DNA for the CDR3 is TGTGCCAGCAGTGAAGTGGGGGGGACAGCCAAAAACATTCAGTACTTC. Protein: CASSEVGGTAKNIQYF. This rearrangement joins TRBV2 to TRBJ2-4, with TRBD2 identical over 7 bases. The CDR3 extends over 16 amino acids. V lost 1 base to trimming and J lost 0 bases; unmatched junction nucleotides: 3. Looked up from germline, CDR1 is SNHLY and CDR2 is FYNNEI.

The CDR3 spells CASSLGAGEPYEQYF. The CDR3 coding sequence is TGTGCCAGCAGTTTAGGAGCGGGGGAACCCTACGAGCAGTACTTC. The chain is built from TRBV28 and TRBJ2-7; TRBD2 matches 8 bases. V was pared by 2 bases and J by 2 bases, with 5 bases of the junction left unmatched. Germline-derived CDR1 and CDR2 are MDHEN and SYDVKM. CDR3 length equals 15 residues.

This clone showed up many times. The genes are TRBV5-5 and TRBJ1-5; a possible D gene is TRBD1 (6 bases). The V gene's germline CDR1 is SGHKS and CDR2 YYEKEE (reference sequence). V was pared by 0 bases and J by 4 bases, with 8 bases between. The CDR3 runs to 14 residues. Here the CDR3 reads CASSLAGANQPQHF. CDR3 coding DNA: TGTGCCAGCAGCTTGGCAGGGGCAAATCAGCCCCAGCATTTT.

This sequence joins TRBV19 and TRBJ1-1; 10 nucleotides match TRBD1. Germline V gene lookup returns CDR1 LNHDA and CDR2 SQIVND (reference sequence). V trimming: 6 bases; J trimming: 6 bases; junction bases outside the gene matches: 4. CDR3 length: 13 amino acids. The CDR3 nucleotides read TGTGCCAGTAGGAGACAGGGGGCCTCTGAAGCTTTCTTT. This translates into CASRRQGASEAFF.

The genes are TRBV5-6 and TRBJ2-1; 14 bases match TRBD2. Trimming took 4 bases from V and 7 from J; bases not matched to a gene: 10. The length of the CDR3 is 17 residues. Germline-derived CDR1 and CDR2 are SGHDT and YYEEEE. The CDR3 coding sequence is TGTGCCAGCAGCCCAACAGCCGGGACTAGCGGGAGAAATGAGCAGTTCTTC. Residues: CASSPTAGTSGRNEQFF.

This chain connects TRBV5-1 to TRBJ2-5, with TRBD2 matching over 7 bases. In germline, CDR1 is SGHRS, CDR2 YFSETQ. The CDR3 extends over 15 amino acids. J gave up 2 bases and V 4 bases, and 8 bases lay outside the gene matches. DNA of the CDR3: TGCGCCAGCAGCCCCTCGTGGGGGGGGCAAGAGACCCAGTACTTC. Translated, it gives CASSPSWGGQETQYF.

The gene calls are TRBV6-4 and TRBJ2-2, with D tentatively TRBD2 (6 bases). Trimming removed 3 bases at V and 6 bases at J, with 11 bases between. The CDR3 spans 14 residues. The germline CDR1 and CDR2 sequences are MRHNA and SNTAGT. The CDR3: CASSEAGPPGELFF. The DNA for the CDR3 is TGTGCCAGCAGTGAAGCGGGTCCTCCCGGGGAGCTGTTTTTT.